This entry lists 12 T cell receptor beta chains sequenced from one sample in a study of blood T cell repertoires in COVID-19. Assay used: immunoSEQ multiplex PCR; TCRdb lists only in-frame clones, some missing. The sample holds under 250,000 clones, 80% to 90% seen once. The source material was PBMCs or T cells enriched from blood (not recorded which). These receptors were taken from a woman between 40 and 55 years old who had been exposed to COVID-19.

The rearrangement joins TRBV9 to TRBJ2-7; D perhaps matches TRBD1 (7 bases). Germline loops: CDR1 SGDLS, CDR2 YYNGEE. CDR3 length: 16 residues. Deletions cut 4 bases from V and 3 bases from J, with 20 bases between. Here the CDR3 DNA reads TGTGCCAGCAGCCCCGACCAAAGACAGGGAGGCTACGAGCAGTACTTC. Encoded protein: CASSPDQRQGGYEQYF.

The chain uses TRBV12-3 or TRBV12-4 and TRBJ1-5, with no clear D. With 1 base removed from V and 7 bases from J, the gap between germline ends came to 8 bases. The CDR3 length is 13 residues. This CDR3 reads CASSLGLRQPQHF. The CDR3 DNA follows: TGTGCCAGCAGTTTAGGGCTGAGGCAGCCCCAGCATTTT.

This CDR3 is CASSLGDRGYEQYV. CDR3 nucleotide sequence: TGTGCCAGCAGCTTAGGGGACAGGGGCTACGAGCAGTACGTC. This sequence joins TRBV11-1 and TRBJ2-7, with TRBD1 matching over 10 bases. This CDR3 region has 14 residues. The germline gives CDR1 SGHAT, CDR2 FQDESV (reference sequence). V shed 1 base, J shed 3 bases, and the junction held 0 bases outside the gene matches.

CDR3 nucleotides: TGCGCCAGCAGCTCCGGGACAGGGCCCTACGAGCAGTACTTC. Translated: CASSSGTGPYEQYF. The chain has TRBV5-1 and TRBJ2-7, with 9 bases that match TRBD1. The CDR3 runs to 14 residues. CDR1 and CDR2 from the germline V gene are SGHRS and YFSETQ. The ends lost 3 bases at V and 2 bases at J; junction bases unmatched: 3.

This chain uses TRBV9 with TRBJ2-6; 14 bases are shared with TRBD2. CDR1 and CDR2 from the germline V gene are SGDLS and YYNGEE. This CDR3 is built from 21 residues. V was clipped by 0 bases and J by 2 bases; unmatched bases: 10. The CDR3 DNA is TGTGCCAGCAGCGTAGCAGTACCGGGACTAGCGGGGGTTGCTGGGGCCAACGTCCTGACTTTC. Its protein product is CASSVAVPGLAGVAGANVLTF.

The V call is TRBV30, the J call TRBJ1-3, with 10 bases that match TRBD1. Looked up from germline, CDR1 is GTSNPN and CDR2 is SVGIG (reference sequence). The CDR3 loop spans 15 amino acids. With 3 bases clipped from V and 2 bases from J, the junction kept 4 bases outside the gene matches. The CDR3 loop is CAWRKGTGAGNTIYF. The CDR3 DNA is TGTGCCTGGAGAAAAGGGACAGGGGCTGGAAACACCATATATTTT. The full variable domain, its missing parts supplied by reference TRBV30 and TRBJ1-3, is SQTIHQWPATLVQPVGSPLSLECTVEGTSNPNLYWYRQAAGRGLQLLFYSVGIGQISSEVPQNLSASRPQDRQFILSSKKLLLSDSGFYLCAWRKGTGAGNTIYFGEGSWLTVV.

This chain connects TRBV5-4 to TRBJ2-3, with TRBD2 identical over 9 bases. Germline V CDR1 and CDR2: SGHNT, YYREEE (reference sequence). J was trimmed by 4 bases and V by 2 bases; bases with no gene match: 5. This CDR3 spans 15 amino acids. In nucleotides, the CDR3 is TGTGCCAGCAGCTTTAATAGCGGGAGTCCAGATACGCAGTATTTT. It translates to CASSFNSGSPDTQYF.

The J gene is TRBJ1-2, the V gene TRBV3-1 (or the pseudogene TRBV3-2), with 9 bases matching TRBD1. The CDR3 is made up of 14 amino acids. The germline CDR1 and CDR2 sequences are LGHDT and YNNKEL (reference sequence). J lost 8 bases, V lost 4 bases, and 8 bases had no gene match. CDR3 nucleotides: TGTGCCAGCAGCCGCCTGAGGACAGGGGAAGGCTACACCTTC. Translating it yields CASSRLRTGEGYTF.

This clone was observed a handful of times. The rearrangement joins TRBV6-2 or TRBV6-3 to TRBJ2-1; TRBD2 agrees at 11 bases. This CDR3 comprises 13 residues. J lost 9 bases, V lost 6 bases, and 4 bases had no gene match. Germline V gives CDR1 MNHEY, CDR2 SVGEGT. This CDR3 is CASSSTSGVEQFF. The CDR3 coding sequence is TGTGCCAGCAGCTCGACTAGCGGGGTTGAGCAGTTCTTC.

V usage is TRBV5-1 and J usage is TRBJ2-7; possible D gene TRBD1, 5 bases. The ends were cut back, 1 base at V and 3 bases at J, with 5 bases in the middle. There are 12 residues in the CDR3. Germline V gene data show CDR1 as SGHRS and CDR2 as YFSETQ. In nucleotides, the CDR3 is TGCGCCAGCAGCTTGACAGGCTACGAGCAGTACTTC. Its protein product is CASSLTGYEQYF.

V and J are TRBV28 and TRBJ1-2; maybe TRBD1 (6 bases). CDR3 length equals 13 residues. V was trimmed by 4 bases and J by 8 bases, leaving 14 bases between them. In germline, CDR1 is MDHEN, CDR2 SYDVKM. CDR3 residues: CASSSGAKEGYTF. CDR3 coding DNA: TGTGCCAGCAGTTCAGGGGCGAAGGAGGGCTACACCTTC.

V is TRBV19 and J is TRBJ2-3; maybe TRBD2 (6 bases). CDR3 length: 17 residues. Germline lookup yields CDR1 LNHDA and CDR2 SQIVND (reference sequence). The germline V and J ends were trimmed by 6 bases and 0 bases, with 19 bases remaining between them. In DNA form, the CDR3 reads TGTGCCAGTAGGTTCGCACGGAGGGGACCTAGCACAGATACGCAGTATTTT. Translated, it gives CASRFARRGPSTDTQYF. The entire variable domain, with the rest obtained from reference TRBV19 and TRBJ2-3, is as follows: DGGITQSPKYLFRKEGQNVTLSCEQNLNHDAMYWYRQDPGQGLRLIYYSQIVNDFQKGDIAEGYSVSREKKESFPLTVTSAQKNPTAFYLCASRFARRGPSTDTQYFGPGTRLTVL.